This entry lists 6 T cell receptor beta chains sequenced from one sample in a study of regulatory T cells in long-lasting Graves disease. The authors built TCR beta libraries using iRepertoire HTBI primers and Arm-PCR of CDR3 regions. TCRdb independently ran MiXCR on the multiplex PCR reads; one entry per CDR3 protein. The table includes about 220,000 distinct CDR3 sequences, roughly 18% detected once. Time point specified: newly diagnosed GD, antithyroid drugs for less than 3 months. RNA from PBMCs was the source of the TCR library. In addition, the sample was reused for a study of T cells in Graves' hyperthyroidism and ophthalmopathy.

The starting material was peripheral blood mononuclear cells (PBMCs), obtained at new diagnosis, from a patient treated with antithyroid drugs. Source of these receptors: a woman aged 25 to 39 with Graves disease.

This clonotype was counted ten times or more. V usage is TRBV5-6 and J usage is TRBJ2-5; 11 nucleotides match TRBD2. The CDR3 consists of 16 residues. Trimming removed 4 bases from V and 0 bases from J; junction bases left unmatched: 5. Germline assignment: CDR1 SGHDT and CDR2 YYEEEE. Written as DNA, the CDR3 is TGTGCCAGCAGCCCCAGGACTAGCGGGTACCAAGAGACCCAGTACTTC. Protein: CASSPRTSGYQETQYF.

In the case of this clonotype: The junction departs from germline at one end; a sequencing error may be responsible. The CDR3 DNA sequence: TGTGCCAGCAGTTTTGGACGGCCCCCCTCCGACGAGCAGTACTTC. Protein product: CASSFGRPPSDEQYF. The chain combines TRBV28 with TRBJ2-7; D unclear. Germline CDR1 reads MDHEN; CDR2 reads SYDVKM. The CDR3 has 15 residues.

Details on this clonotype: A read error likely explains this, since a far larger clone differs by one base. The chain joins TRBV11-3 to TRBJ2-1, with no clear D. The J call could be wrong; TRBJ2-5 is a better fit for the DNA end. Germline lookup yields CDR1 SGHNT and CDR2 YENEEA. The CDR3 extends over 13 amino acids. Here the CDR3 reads CASSFDPLGIQYF. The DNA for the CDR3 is TGTGCCAGCAGCTTTGACCCCTTGGGGATCCAGTACTTC.

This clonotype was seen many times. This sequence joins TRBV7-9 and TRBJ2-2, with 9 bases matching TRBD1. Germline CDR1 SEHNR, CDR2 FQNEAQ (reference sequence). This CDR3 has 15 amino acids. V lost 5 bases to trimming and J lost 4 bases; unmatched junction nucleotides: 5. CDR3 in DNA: TGTGCCAGCAGCCCGGGACAGGGCGGCACCGGGGAGCTGTTTTTT. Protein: CASSPGQGGTGELFF.

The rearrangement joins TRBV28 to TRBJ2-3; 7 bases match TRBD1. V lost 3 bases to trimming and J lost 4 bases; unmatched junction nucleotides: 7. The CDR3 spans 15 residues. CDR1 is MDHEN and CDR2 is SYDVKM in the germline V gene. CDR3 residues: CASSLAGQDSDTQYF. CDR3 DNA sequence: TGTGCCAGCAGTTTGGCCGGACAGGACTCAGATACGCAGTATTTT. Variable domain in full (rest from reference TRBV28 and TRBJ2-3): DVKVTQSSRYLVKRTGEKVFLECVQDMDHENMFWYRQDPGLGLRLIYFSYDVKMKEKGDIPEGYSVSREKKERFSLILESASTNQTSMYLCASSLAGQDSDTQYFGPGTRLTVL.

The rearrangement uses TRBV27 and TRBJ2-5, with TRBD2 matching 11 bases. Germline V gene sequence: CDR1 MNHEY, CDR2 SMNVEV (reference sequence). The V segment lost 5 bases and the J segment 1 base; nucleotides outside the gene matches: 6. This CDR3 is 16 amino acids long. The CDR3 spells CASSPLAGGPQETQYF. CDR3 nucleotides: TGTGCCAGCAGTCCCCTAGCGGGAGGTCCCCAAGAGACCCAGTACTTC.